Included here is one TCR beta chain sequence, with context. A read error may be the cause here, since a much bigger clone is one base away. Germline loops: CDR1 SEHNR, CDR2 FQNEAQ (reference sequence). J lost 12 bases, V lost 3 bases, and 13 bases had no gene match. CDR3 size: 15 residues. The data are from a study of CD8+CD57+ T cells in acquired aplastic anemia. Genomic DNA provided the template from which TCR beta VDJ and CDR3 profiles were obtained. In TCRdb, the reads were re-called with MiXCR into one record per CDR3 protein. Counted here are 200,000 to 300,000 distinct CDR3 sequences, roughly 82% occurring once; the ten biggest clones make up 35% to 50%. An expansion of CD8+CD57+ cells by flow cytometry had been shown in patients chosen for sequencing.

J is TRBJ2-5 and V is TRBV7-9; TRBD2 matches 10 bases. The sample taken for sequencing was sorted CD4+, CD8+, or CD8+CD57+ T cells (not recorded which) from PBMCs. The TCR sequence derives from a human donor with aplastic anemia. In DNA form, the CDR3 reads TGTGCCAGCAGCTTTCACAGAAGCGGGGGGGGCGATGAGTACTTC. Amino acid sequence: CASSFHRSGGGDEYF.